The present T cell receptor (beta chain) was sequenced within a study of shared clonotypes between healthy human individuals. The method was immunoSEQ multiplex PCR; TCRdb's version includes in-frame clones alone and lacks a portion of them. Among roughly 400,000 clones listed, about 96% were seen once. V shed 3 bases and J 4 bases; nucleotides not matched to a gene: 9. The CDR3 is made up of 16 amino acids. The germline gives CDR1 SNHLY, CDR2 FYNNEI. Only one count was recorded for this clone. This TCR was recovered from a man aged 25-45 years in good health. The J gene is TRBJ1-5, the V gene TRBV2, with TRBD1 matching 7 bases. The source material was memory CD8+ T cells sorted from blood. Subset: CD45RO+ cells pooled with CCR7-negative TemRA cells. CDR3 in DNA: TGTGCCAGCAGTGAGCAACCCACAGGGGCAAATCAGCCCCAGCATTTT. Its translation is CASSEQPTGANQPQHF.